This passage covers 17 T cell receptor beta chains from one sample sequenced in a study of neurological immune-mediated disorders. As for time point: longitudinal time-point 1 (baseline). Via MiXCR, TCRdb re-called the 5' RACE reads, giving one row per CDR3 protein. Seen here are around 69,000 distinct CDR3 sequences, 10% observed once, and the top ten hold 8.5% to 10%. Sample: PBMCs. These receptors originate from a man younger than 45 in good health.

The CDR3 DNA is TGTGCCAGTAGTATAGGCGGGACAAGTGAAGCTTTCTTT. Amino acid sequence: CASSIGGTSEAFF. This chain uses TRBV19 with TRBJ1-1, with D perhaps TRBD1 (6 bases). This CDR3 is built from 13 residues. Per germline, CDR1 LNHDA and CDR2 SQIVND (reference sequence). Trimming removed 1 base at V and 7 bases at J, with 10 bases between.

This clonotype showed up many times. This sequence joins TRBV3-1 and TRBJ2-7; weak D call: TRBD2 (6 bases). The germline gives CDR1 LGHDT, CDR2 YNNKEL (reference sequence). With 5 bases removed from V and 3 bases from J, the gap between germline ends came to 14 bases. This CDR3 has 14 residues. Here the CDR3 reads CASSSGLSNYEQYF. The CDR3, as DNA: TGTGCCAGCAGCTCAGGACTATCAAACTACGAGCAGTACTTC.

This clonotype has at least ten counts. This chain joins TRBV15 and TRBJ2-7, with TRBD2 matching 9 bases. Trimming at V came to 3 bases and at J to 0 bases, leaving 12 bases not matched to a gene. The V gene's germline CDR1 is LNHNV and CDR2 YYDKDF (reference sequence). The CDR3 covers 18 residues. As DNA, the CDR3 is TGTGCCACCAGCAGTGCTCAGTCCCTAGCGGGGAGCTCCTACGAGCAGTACTTC. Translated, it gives CATSSAQSLAGSSYEQYF.

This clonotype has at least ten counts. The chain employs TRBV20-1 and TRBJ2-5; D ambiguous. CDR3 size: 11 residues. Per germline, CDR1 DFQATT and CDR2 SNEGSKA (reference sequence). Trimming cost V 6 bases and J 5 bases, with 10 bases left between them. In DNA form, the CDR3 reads TGCAGTGCCAAAAGGATGGAGACCCAGTACTTC. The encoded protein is CSAKRMETQYF.

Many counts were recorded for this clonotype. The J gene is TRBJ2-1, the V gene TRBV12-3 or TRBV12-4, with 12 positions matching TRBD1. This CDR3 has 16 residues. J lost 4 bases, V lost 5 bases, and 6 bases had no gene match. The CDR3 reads CASSGTGGIRYNEQFF. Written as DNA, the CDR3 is TGTGCCAGCAGTGGGACAGGGGGCATACGGTACAATGAGCAGTTCTTC.

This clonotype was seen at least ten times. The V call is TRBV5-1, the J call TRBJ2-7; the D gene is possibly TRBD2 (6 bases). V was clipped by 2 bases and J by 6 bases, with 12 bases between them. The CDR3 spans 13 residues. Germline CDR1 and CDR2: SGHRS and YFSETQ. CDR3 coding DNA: TGCGCCAGCAGCTTTTCCCAGGGAGGCGAGCAGTACTTC. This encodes CASSFSQGGEQYF.

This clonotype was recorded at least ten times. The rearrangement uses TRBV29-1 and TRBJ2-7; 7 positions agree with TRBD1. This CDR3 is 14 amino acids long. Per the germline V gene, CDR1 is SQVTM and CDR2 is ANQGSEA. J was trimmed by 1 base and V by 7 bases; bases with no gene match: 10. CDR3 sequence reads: CSAAGQDNSYEQYF. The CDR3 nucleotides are TGCAGCGCCGCTGGACAGGACAATTCCTACGAGCAGTACTTC.

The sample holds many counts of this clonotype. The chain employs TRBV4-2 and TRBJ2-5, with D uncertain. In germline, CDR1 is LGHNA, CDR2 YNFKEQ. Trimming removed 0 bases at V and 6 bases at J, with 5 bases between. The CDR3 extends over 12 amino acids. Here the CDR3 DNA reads TGTGCCAGCAGCCAAGATGTGCAGACCCAGTACTTC. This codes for CASSQDVQTQYF.

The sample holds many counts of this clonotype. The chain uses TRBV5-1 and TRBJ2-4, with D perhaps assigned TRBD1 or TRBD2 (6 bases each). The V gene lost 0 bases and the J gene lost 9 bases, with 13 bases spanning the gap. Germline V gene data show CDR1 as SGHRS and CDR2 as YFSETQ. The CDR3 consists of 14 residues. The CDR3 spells CASSLEGGLGIQYF. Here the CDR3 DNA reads TGCGCCAGCAGCTTGGAGGGGGGTCTAGGCATTCAGTACTTC.

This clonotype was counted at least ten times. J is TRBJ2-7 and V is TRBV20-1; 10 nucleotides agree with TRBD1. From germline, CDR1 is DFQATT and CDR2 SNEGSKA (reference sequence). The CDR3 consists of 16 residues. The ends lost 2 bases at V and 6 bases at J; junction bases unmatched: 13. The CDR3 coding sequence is TGCAGTGCTAGACATCCCGGGACAGGGGTGCCGGGCGAGCAGTACTTC. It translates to CSARHPGTGVPGEQYF.

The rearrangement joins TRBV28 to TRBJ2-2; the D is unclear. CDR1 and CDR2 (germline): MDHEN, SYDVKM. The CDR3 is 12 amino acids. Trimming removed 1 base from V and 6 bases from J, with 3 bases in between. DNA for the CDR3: TGTGCCAGCAGTTTATACTCCGGGGAGCTGTTTTTT. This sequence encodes CASSLYSGELFF.

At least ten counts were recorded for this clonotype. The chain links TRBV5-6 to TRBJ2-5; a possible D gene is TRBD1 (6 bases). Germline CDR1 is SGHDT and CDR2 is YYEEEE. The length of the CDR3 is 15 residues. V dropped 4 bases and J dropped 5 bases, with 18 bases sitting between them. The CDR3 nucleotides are TGTGCCAGCAGCCGCAGGGGATTCGTGGGGGAGACCCAGTACTTC. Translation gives CASSRRGFVGETQYF.

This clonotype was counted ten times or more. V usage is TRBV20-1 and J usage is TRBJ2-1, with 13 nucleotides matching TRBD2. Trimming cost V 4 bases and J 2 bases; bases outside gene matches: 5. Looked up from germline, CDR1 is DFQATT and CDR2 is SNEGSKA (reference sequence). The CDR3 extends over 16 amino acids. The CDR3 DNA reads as TGCAGTGCTAACGGTGGGACTAGCGGGACCTACAATGAGCAGTTCTTC. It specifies CSANGGTSGTYNEQFF.

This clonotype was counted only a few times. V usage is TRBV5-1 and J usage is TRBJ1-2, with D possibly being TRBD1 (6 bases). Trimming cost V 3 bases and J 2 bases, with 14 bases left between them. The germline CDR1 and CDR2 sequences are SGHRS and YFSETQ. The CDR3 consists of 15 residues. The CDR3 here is CASSSPGGANYGYTF. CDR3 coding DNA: TGCGCCAGCAGCTCCCCTGGGGGGGCCAACTATGGCTACACCTTC.

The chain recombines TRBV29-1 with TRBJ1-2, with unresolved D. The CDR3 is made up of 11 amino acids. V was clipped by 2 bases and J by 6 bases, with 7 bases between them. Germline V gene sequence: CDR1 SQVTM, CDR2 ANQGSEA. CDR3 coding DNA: TGCAGCGTTGAAACGGGAGATGGCTACACCTTC. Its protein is CSVETGDGYTF.

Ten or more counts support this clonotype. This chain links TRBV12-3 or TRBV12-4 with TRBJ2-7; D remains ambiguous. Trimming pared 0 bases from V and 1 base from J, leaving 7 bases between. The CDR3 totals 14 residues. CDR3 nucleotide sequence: TGTGCCAGCAGTTTAGCCTCCGGATCCTACGAGCAGTACTTC. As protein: CASSLASGSYEQYF.

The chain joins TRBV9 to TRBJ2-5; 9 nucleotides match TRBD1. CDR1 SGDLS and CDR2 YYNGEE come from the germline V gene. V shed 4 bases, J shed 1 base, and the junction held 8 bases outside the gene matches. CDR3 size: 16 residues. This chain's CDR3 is CASSSDRGALQETQYF. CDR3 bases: TGTGCCAGCAGCTCGGACAGGGGCGCCCTCCAAGAGACCCAGTACTTC.